These 5 T cell receptor beta chains were sequenced from one sample in a study of technical replicates of blood from several donors. Generated by immunoSEQ multiplex PCR, the TCRdb table keeps only in-frame clones and is missing some. Counted here are 75,000 to 85,000 clones, roughly four fifths occurring once; the ten biggest clones make up 3% to 5%. Sequenced sample: PBMCs. The receptors originated from a human donor in good health. Some clones in this sample may be carry-over from other donors' samples.

This chain connects TRBV4-3 to TRBJ2-7; 7 nucleotides agree with TRBD1. CDR1 and CDR2 from the germline V gene are LGHNA and YSLEER. V lost 4 bases to trimming and J lost 1 base; unmatched junction nucleotides: 13. This CDR3 contains 17 residues. The CDR3 coding sequence is TGCGCCAGCAGCCCAGGGACAGCGTCTAGCCGATCCTACGAGCAGTACTTC. This codes for CASSPGTASSRSYEQYF.

The genes are TRBV9 and TRBJ2-1, with 10 bases aligning to TRBD2. The germline gives CDR1 SGDLS, CDR2 YYNGEE. CDR3 length equals 14 residues. Trimming cost V 3 bases and J 5 bases; bases outside gene matches: 2. The CDR3 sequence: CASSERGGDNEQFF. In nucleotides, the CDR3 is TGTGCCAGCAGCGAGCGGGGGGGGGACAATGAGCAGTTCTTC.

V gene TRBV5-1 combines with J gene TRBJ1-2; D is possibly TRBD1 (5 bases). The CDR3 extends over 14 amino acids. Germline lookup yields CDR1 SGHRS and CDR2 YFSETQ. V was cut by 1 base and J by 4 bases, with 11 bases left in between. The CDR3 DNA follows: TGCGCCAGCAGCTTGTCCGACAGTTCCTATGGCTACACCTTC. It codes for CASSLSDSSYGYTF.

The chain uses TRBV7-9 and TRBJ2-2; D may be TRBD2 (5 bases). Between the trimmed V and J ends, which lost 5 bases and 6 bases, there was a span of 16 bases. The CDR3 contains 15 residues. The germline gives CDR1 SEHNR, CDR2 FQNEAQ (reference sequence). CDR3 amino acids: CASSVRDRGAGELFF. The DNA for the CDR3 is TGTGCCAGCAGCGTAAGGGATCGGGGTGCCGGGGAGCTGTTTTTT.

V is TRBV27 and J is TRBJ2-3; D unclear. V dropped 6 bases and J dropped 4 bases, with 11 bases sitting between them. The CDR3 contains 13 residues. Germline V lookup: CDR1 MNHEY, CDR2 SMNVEV (reference sequence). The CDR3 spells CASSVSVPDTQYF. The CDR3 bases are TGTGCCAGCAGCGTATCAGTCCCAGATACGCAGTATTTT.